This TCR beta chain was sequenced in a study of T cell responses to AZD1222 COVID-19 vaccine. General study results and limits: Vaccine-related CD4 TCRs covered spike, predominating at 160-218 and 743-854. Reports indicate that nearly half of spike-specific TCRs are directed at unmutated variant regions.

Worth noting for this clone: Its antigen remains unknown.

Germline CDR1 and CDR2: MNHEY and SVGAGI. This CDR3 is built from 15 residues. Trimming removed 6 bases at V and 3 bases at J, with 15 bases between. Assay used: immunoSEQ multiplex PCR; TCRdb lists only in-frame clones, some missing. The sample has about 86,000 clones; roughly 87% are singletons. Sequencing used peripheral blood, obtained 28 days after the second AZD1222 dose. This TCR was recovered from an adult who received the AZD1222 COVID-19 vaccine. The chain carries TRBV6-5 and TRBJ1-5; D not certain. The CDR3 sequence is CASRTGSSPNQPQHF. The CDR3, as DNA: TGTGCCAGCAGAACCGGGTCCAGCCCCAATCAGCCCCAGCATTTT.